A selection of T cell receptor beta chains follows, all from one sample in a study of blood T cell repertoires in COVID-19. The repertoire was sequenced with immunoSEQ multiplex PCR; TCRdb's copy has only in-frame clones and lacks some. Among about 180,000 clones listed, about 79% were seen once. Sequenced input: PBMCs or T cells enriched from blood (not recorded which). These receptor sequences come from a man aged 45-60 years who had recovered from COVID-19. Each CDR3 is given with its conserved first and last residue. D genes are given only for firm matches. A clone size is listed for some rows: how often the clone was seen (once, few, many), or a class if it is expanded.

CDR3: CASSSQGLGGQPQHF; DNA: TGTGCCAGCAGCTCACAGGGTTTAGGGGGTCAGCCCCAGCATTTT; V: TRBV7-2; size: .; J: TRBJ1-5; D: .
CDR3: CASTGGGRYNEQFF; DNA: TGTGCCAGCACAGGCGGGGGCCGTTACAATGAGCAGTTCTTC; V: TRBV3-1/TRBV3-2; size: many; J: TRBJ2-1; D: .
CDR3: CASADTGGDYGYTF; DNA: TGCGCCAGCGCCGACACAGGGGGCGACTATGGCTACACCTTC; V: TRBV5-1; size: .; J: TRBJ1-2; D: TRBD1
CDR3: CASKSGTGGEKLFF; DNA: TGTGCCAGCAAATCCGGGACAGGGGGAGAAAAACTGTTTTTT; V: TRBV6-5; size: .; J: TRBJ1-4; D: TRBD1
CDR3: CASRGTGRLYGYTF; DNA: TGTGCCAGCAGAGGGACAGGGAGACTCTATGGCTACACCTTC; V: TRBV6-5; size: .; J: TRBJ1-2; D: TRBD1
CDR3: CASSLARTSVEQYF; DNA: TGTGCCAGCAGTTTAGCTCGGACTAGCGTCGAGCAGTACTTC; V: TRBV27; size: .; J: TRBJ2-7; D: TRBD2
CDR3: CASSKTGYEQYF; DNA: TGTGCCAGCAGCAAGACAGGGTACGAGCAGTACTTC; V: TRBV6-5; size: .; J: TRBJ2-7; D: TRBD1
CDR3: CASSQYRTGPQYF; DNA: TGTGCCAGCAGCCAGTATAGGACAGGGCCGCAGTACTTC; V: TRBV14; size: .; J: TRBJ2-7; D: TRBD1
CDR3: CASSVAFYEQYF; DNA: TGTGCCAGCAGCGTAGCTTTCTACGAGCAGTACTTC; V: TRBV9; size: .; J: TRBJ2-7; D: .
CDR3: CASSEVHAYEQYF; DNA: TGTGCCAGCAGTGAGGTACACGCCTACGAGCAGTACTTC; V: TRBV6-1; size: .; J: TRBJ2-7; D: .
CDR3: CASSLAGDQPQHF; DNA: TGCGCCAGCAGCTTGGCAGGGGATCAGCCCCAGCATTTT; V: TRBV5-1; size: .; J: TRBJ1-5; D: .
CDR3: CATSTTGTTATF; DNA: TGTGCCACCAGCACCACCGGGACTACGGCCACCTTC; V: TRBV15; size: .; J: TRBJ1-2; D: .
CDR3: CASSLVLESYEQFF; DNA: TGTGCCAGCAGCTTAGTCTTGGAGAGCTATGAGCAGTTCTTC; V: TRBV7-2; size: .; J: TRBJ2-1; D: .
CDR3: CASSLARRTAELRDYGYTF; DNA: TGTGCCAGCAGCTTGGCCAGGAGGACAGCGGAACTCCGGGACTATGGCTACACCTTC; V: TRBV5-5; size: once; J: TRBJ1-2; D: .
CDR3: CASSLGGGRTNTEAFF; DNA: TGTGCCAGCAGCTTGGGGGGGGGCAGAACAAACACTGAAGCTTTCTTT; V: TRBV5-8; size: .; J: TRBJ1-1; D: .
CDR3: CASSPIDFGGYTF; DNA: TGTGCCAGCTCCCCCATAGACTTCGGTGGCTACACCTTC; V: TRBV6-5; size: .; J: TRBJ1-2; D: .
CDR3: CASSAYPGLAYYEQYF; DNA: TGTGCCAGCAGTGCATATCCGGGACTAGCGTACTACGAGCAGTACTTC; V: TRBV27; size: .; J: TRBJ2-7; D: TRBD2
CDR3: CASSQLAGGWDNEQFF; DNA: TGTGCCAGCAGCCAACTAGCGGGGGGGTGGGACAATGAGCAGTTCTTC; V: TRBV7-2; size: few; J: TRBJ2-1; D: TRBD2
CDR3: CASNEQGSYYGYTF; DNA: TGTGCCAGCAACGAACAGGGATCGTACTATGGCTACACCTTC; V: TRBV28; size: .; J: TRBJ1-2; D: .
CDR3: CASGRTGQGAGQPQHF; DNA: TGTGCTAGTGGACGAACGGGACAGGGGGCCGGTCAGCCCCAGCATTTT; V: TRBV12-5; size: few; J: TRBJ1-5; D: TRBD1